Given below is one T cell receptor beta chain in context. Generated by immunoSEQ multiplex PCR, the TCRdb table keeps only in-frame clones and is missing some. Of some 2 million clones in the sample, about 94% were seen once. Terminally differentiated effector memory CD45RA+ cells were left out of the naive CD8 fraction, which was CD45RO-negative and positively selected for CCR7. V gave up 5 bases and J gave up 2 bases; unmatched junction bases: 13. The CDR3 has 17 residues. The germline gives CDR1 SEHNR, CDR2 FQNEAQ (reference sequence). The data belong to a study of shared clonotypes between healthy human individuals.

The gene calls are TRBV7-9 and TRBJ2-7, with 9 bases that match TRBD2. The sequence came from a man younger than 35 in good health. The sequenced material came from naive CD8+ T cells sorted from blood. Here the CDR3 reads CASSPAVGLASPYEQYF. The CDR3 nucleotides read TGTGCCAGCAGCCCAGCCGTCGGACTAGCGTCGCCCTACGAGCAGTACTTC. The full variable domain, in which reference TRBV7-9 and TRBJ2-7 provide the parts outside the CDR3, is DTGVSQNPRHKITKRGQNVTFRCDPISEHNRLYWYRQTLGQGPEFLTYFQNEAQLEKSRLLSDRFSAERPKGSFSTLEIQRTEQGDSAMYLCASSPAVGLASPYEQYFGPGTRLTVT.